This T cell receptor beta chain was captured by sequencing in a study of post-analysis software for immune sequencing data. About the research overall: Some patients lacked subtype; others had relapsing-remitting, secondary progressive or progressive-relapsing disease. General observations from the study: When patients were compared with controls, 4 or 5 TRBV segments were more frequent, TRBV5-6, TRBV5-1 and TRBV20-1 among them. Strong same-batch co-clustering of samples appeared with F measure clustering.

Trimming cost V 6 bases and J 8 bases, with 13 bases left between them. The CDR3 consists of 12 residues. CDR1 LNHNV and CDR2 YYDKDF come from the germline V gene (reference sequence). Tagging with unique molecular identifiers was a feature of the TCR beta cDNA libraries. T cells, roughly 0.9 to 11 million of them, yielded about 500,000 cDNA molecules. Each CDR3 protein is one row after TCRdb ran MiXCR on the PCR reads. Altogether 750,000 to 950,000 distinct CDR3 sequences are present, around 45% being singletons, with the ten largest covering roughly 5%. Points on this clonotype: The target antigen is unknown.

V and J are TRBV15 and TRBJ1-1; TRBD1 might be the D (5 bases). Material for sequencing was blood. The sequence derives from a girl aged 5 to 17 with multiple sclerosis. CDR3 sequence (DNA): TGTGCCACCAGAGATCTGGGGGAGGAAGCTTTCTTT. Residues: CATRDLGEEAFF.